This TCR beta chain is from a study of shared clonotypes between healthy human individuals. In the study overall: Researchers assigned three CD4 naive, three CD4 memory, two CD8 naive and one CD8 memory plate to each donor.

This clone occurred a few times. Its specificity is not known. Study-wide findings and caveats: Inspection by rarefaction showed sorted-subset sequencing to be incomplete despite large depth. Roughly 5% of naive CD4 clonotypes were common to a handful of donors.

How the authors handled the data: ImmunoSEQ junction-only sequences lacked quality scores, so their filtering differed. Clones were read by immunoSEQ multiplex PCR, and TCRdb kept only the in-frame ones, dropping some. V and J calls and clone size are as listed in that table; D and trimming were resolved from the DNA. The table includes about 1 million clones, 78% detected once. V was cut by 4 bases and J by 1 base, with 7 bases left in between. This CDR3 spans 13 amino acids. Germline V lookup: CDR1 SGHDN, CDR2 FVKESK. The chain has TRBV14 and TRBJ1-1; no clear D. Source material: memory CD4+ T cells from PBMCs. Regarding subset: CD45RA-negative fraction. This sequence was found in a man younger than 30 in good health. Some clones in this sample may be carry-over from other donors' samples. CDR3 DNA sequence: TGTGCCAGCAGCCGACAACCGAACACTGAAGCTTTCTTT. It translates to CASSRQPNTEAFF.